Listed below are T cell receptor beta chains from one sample, sequenced in a study of human T cells and chemical hapten exposure. TCRdb re-analysed the RACE reads in MiXCR, keeping a single row per CDR3 protein. The sample gives 330,000 or so distinct CDR3 sequences, roughly 6% of which show up once; about 5% is in the top ten. The sequences come from whole blood, collected in connection with sensitization to the hapten diphenylcyclopropenone (DPC). All receptors derive from a woman between 18 and 29 years old with alopecia areata. Some clones in this sample may be carry-over from other donors' samples. Each CDR3 is given with its conserved first and last residue. The listing skips clone size in some rows; elsewhere it reads once, few, many or a size class.

size	V	J	CDR3
few	TRBV6-6	TRBJ1-4	CASSLRGRGAFF
many	TRBV29-1	TRBJ1-1	CSVGNEGAVNTEAFF
many	TRBV5-1	TRBJ1-6	CASSPGTGGFSPLHF
many	TRBV20-1	TRBJ2-7	CSASGAAIAGEQYF
many	TRBV28	TRBJ2-3	CASSSGQGAPDTQYF
.	TRBV6-5	TRBJ2-4	CASSWQRAYGGGLAKNIQYF
many	TRBV27	TRBJ1-4	CAAGDREDEKLFF
many	TRBV4-1	TRBJ1-5	CASSQAGAGRLNQPQHF
.	TRBV13	TRBJ2-1	CASSWTGTSEDNEQFF
many	TRBV10-3	TRBJ2-3	CAISGTSGASTDTQYF
.	TRBV12-3/TRBV12-4	TRBJ2-2	CASSPRPYGTGELFF
few	TRBV20-1	TRBJ1-5	CSARPRNQPQHF
many	TRBV5-1	TRBJ2-3	CASSLGLAGGRGTDTQYF
few	TRBV12-5	TRBJ2-3	CASGFRLKRTSDVTDTQYF